This T cell receptor beta chain was captured by sequencing in a study of blood T cell repertoires in COVID-19. In the study overall: Both acute and convalescent COVID-19 samples were obtained from the United States, Italy and Spain. PBMCs, B-cell-depleted T cells, or T cells provided the cDNA or gDNA that made up the material.

Authors' data handling: Nucleated cell number was recorded as an estimate derived from reference gene primer amplification. Data came from immunoSEQ multiplex PCR; TCRdb stores just in-frame clones and leaves some out. For V, J and clone size, that table is used; D and trimming come from the DNA. The sample has around 300,000 clones; 70% to 90% are singletons. Specimen: peripheral blood. The TCR originated in a woman aged 70 to 79 with acute or convalescent COVID-19.

CDR3 region: CASSLRSGQGNEQFF. In DNA form, the CDR3 reads TGCGCCAGCAGCTTGAGGTCAGGACAGGGGAATGAGCAGTTCTTC. The chain is built from TRBV5-1 and TRBJ2-1; TRBD1 matches 9 bases. The V gene's germline CDR1 is SGHRS and CDR2 YFSETQ. V shed 1 base, J shed 7 bases, and the junction held 6 bases outside the gene matches. This CDR3 region has 15 residues.